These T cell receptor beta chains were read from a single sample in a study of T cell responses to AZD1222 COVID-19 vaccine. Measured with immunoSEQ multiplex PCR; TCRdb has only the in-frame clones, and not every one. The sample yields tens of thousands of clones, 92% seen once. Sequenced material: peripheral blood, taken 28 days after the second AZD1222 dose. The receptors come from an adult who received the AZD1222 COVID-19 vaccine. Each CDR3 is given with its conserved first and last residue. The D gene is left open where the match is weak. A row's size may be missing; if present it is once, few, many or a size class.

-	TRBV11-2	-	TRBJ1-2	CASLGEDYGYTF	TGTGCCAGCTTGGGGGAGGACTATGGCTACACCTTC
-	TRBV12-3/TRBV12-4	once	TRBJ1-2	CASSLGTRFGYTF	TGTGCCAGCAGTTTAGGGACCCGCTTTGGCTACACCTTC
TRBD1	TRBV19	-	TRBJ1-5	CATGAGDRGGNQPQHF	TGTGCCACGGGGGCCGGGGACAGGGGTGGCAATCAGCCCCAGCATTTT
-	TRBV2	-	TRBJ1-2	CASSEVRQNYGYTF	TGTGCCAGCAGTGAAGTTCGACAAAACTATGGCTACACCTTC
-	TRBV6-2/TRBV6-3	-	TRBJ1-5	CASSRDYSNQPQHF	TGTGCCAGCAGCAGGGACTATAGCAATCAGCCCCAGCATTTT
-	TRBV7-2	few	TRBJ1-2	CASSLEGPYTF	TGTGCCAGCAGCTTAGAAGGACCCTACACCTTC
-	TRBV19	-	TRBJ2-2	CASSINRWGSAGELFF	TGTGCCAGTAGTATCAACCGGTGGGGCAGCGCCGGGGAGCTGTTTTTT
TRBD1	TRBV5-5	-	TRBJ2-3	CASSKTGSTDTQYF	TGTGCCAGCAGCAAGACAGGGAGCACAGATACGCAGTATTTT
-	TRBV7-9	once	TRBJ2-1	CASSLTTTANEQFF	TGTGCCAGCAGCTTAACAACTACCGCTAATGAGCAGTTCTTC
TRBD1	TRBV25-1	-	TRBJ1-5	CASSGTGPNQPQHF	TGTGCCAGCAGTGGGACAGGCCCGAATCAGCCCCAGCATTTT
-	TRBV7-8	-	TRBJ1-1	CASSVDKNTEAFF	TGTGCCAGCAGCGTAGACAAGAACACTGAAGCTTTCTTT
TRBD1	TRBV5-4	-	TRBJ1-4	CASSRMGQGAEKLFF	TGTGCCAGCAGCCGGATGGGACAGGGGGCCGAAAAACTGTTTTTT
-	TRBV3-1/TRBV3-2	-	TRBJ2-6	CASSQPTGTTSGANVLTF	TGTGCCAGCAGCCAACCGACAGGTACTACCTCTGGGGCCAACGTCCTGACTTTC
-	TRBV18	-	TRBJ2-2	CASSLQLNTGELFF	TGTGCCAGCTCACTACAGCTGAACACCGGGGAGCTGTTTTTT
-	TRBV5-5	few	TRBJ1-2	CASSLALRDYGYTF	TGTGCCAGCAGCTTGGCACTAAGGGACTATGGCTACACCTTC
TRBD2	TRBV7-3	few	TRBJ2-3	CASSPTPGLELDTQYF	TGTGCCAGCAGCCCAACCCCGGGACTAGAATTAGATACGCAGTATTTT
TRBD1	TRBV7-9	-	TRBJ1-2	CASSLNQGASYGYTF	TGTGCCAGCAGCTTAAATCAGGGGGCGAGCTATGGCTACACCTTC
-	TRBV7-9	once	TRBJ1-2	CASSFRDSYGYTF	TGTGCCAGCAGCTTTAGGGACTCCTATGGCTACACCTTC
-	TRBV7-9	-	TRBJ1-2	CASSFPGYGYTF	TGTGCCAGCAGCTTCCCAGGCTATGGCTACACCTTC
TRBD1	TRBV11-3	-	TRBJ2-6	CASSPGQGDSGANVLTF	TGTGCCAGCAGCCCAGGACAGGGCGACTCTGGGGCCAACGTCCTGACTTTC
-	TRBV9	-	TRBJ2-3	CASSVDPGLLSTDTQYF	TGTGCCAGCAGCGTAGATCCCGGTCTTCTTAGCACAGATACGCAGTATTTT
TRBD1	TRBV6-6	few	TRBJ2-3	CASSYSGTGATDTQYF	TGTGCCAGCAGTTACTCCGGGACAGGGGCAACAGATACGCAGTATTTT
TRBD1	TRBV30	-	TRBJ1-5	CAWSRDRGTNSNQPQHF	TGTGCCTGGAGCCGGGACAGGGGAACTAATAGCAATCAGCCCCAGCATTTT
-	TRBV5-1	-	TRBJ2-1	CASSTGIKGSYNEQFF	TGCGCCAGCAGCACCGGAATTAAGGGCTCCTACAATGAGCAGTTCTTC
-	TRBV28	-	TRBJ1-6	CASLGAIGNSPLHF	TGTGCCAGCCTGGGGGCTATCGGGAATTCACCCCTCCACTTT
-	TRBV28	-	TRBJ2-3	CASSLPGPGGTQYF	TGTGCCAGCAGTTTACCCGGACCGGGCGGTACGCAGTATTTT
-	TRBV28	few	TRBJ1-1	CASSLATSEAFF	TGTGCCAGCAGTTTGGCGACTTCTGAAGCTTTCTTT
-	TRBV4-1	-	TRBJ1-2	CARQQVWGYTF	TGCGCCAGACAACAGGTCTGGGGCTACACCTTC
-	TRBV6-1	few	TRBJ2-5	CASSEFRGIWETQYF	TGTGCCAGCAGTGAATTTAGGGGGATTTGGGAGACCCAGTACTTC
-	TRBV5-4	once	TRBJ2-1	CASSYQRVRSDEQFF	TGTGCCAGCAGCTACCAGCGGGTGAGGTCGGATGAGCAGTTCTTC
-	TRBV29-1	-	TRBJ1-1	CSGGGTFGDFF	TGCAGCGGGGGAGGGACATTCGGGGATTTCTTT
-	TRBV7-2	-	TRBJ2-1	CASSWTPGTGFYNEQFF	TGTGCCAGCAGCTGGACACCCGGGACTGGGTTTTACAATGAGCAGTTCTTC
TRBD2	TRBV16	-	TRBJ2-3	CASSLRLAGPSTDTQYF	TGTGCCAGCAGCCTCAGACTAGCGGGGCCCTCCACAGATACGCAGTATTTT
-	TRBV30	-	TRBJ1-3	CAWSKGSRGNTIYF	TGTGCCTGGAGTAAAGGGAGTCGTGGAAACACCATATATTTT
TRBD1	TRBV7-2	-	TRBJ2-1	CASSLDGTGANEQFF	TGTGCCAGCAGCTTAGATGGGACAGGGGCCAATGAGCAGTTCTTC
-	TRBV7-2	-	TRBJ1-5	CASSPSNQPQHF	TGTGCCAGCAGCCCTAGCAATCAGCCCCAGCATTTT